Below, one TCR beta chain is given with its context. Its target is not known. Using immunoSEQ multiplex PCR, the repertoire was profiled, and TCRdb retains in-frame clones only, with some absent. The data hold more than 80,000 clones, with around 83% observed a single time. V lost 3 bases to trimming and J lost 2 bases; unmatched junction nucleotides: 2. Per germline, CDR1 SEHNR and CDR2 FQNEAQ (reference sequence). The CDR3 covers 15 residues. This specimen comes from a study of graft-versus-host responses after intestinal transplantation. Study findings and constraints: Marrow from the recipient contained GvH clones, some of which had appeared first in ileum or blood.

This rearrangement joins TRBV7-9 to TRBJ1-5, with 9 positions matching TRBD1. The source material was unstimulated CD8+ T cells sorted from spleen or lymph node cells, sampled before intestinal transplant. The TCR originated in a human donor who received an intestinal transplant. This CDR3 reads CASSFTGGGNQPQHF. The CDR3 region has the DNA TGTGCCAGCAGCTTTACAGGGGGCGGCAATCAGCCCCAGCATTTT.